What follows are 20 T cell receptor beta chains derived from one specimen sequenced in a study of identical twins. One entry per CDR3 protein, called by TCRdb with MiXCR from the 5' RACE reads. The sample contains 1.5 million or so distinct CDR3 sequences, under 35% of which appear only once. The sample was cord blood. These receptors were taken from a newborn girl in good health.

The rearrangement uses TRBV2 and TRBJ2-3, with TRBD2 matching over 8 bases. Germline V gives CDR1 SNHLY, CDR2 FYNNEI. J was trimmed by 2 bases and V by 3 bases; bases with no gene match: 10. The CDR3 is 17 amino acids. The DNA of the CDR3 is TGTGCCAGCAGTGACCACCGAATAGCGGGGAACACAGATACGCAGTATTTT. It translates to CASSDHRIAGNTDTQYF.

The chain combines TRBV11-2 with TRBJ1-2; D not resolved. This CDR3 is built from 13 residues. Germline lookup yields CDR1 SGHAT and CDR2 FQNNGV. Trimming removed 3 bases at V and 4 bases at J, with 9 bases between. The CDR3 DNA follows: TGTGCCAGCAGCTTCCTACGGGGCTATGGCTACACCTTC. Translated, it gives CASSFLRGYGYTF.

The CDR3 sequence is CSVALSGTRDEQFF. The CDR3 region has the DNA TGCAGTGTTGCATTATCCGGGACTAGGGATGAGCAGTTCTTC. The chain combines TRBV20-1 with TRBJ2-1; the match to TRBD2 covers 8 bases. The CDR3 has 14 residues. J lost 8 bases, V lost 7 bases, and 13 bases had no gene match. Germline CDR1 DFQATT, CDR2 SNEGSKA (reference sequence).

The V call is TRBV28, the J call TRBJ2-7, with 10 positions matching TRBD2. TRBJ2-5 explains the end of the DNA better; the J call may be wrong. Germline V gene data show CDR1 as MDHEN and CDR2 as SYDVKM. There are 14 residues in the CDR3. The DNA for the CDR3 is TGTGCCAGCAGTTTACTACTAGCGGGATCGACCCAGTACTTC. It translates to CASSLLLAGSTQYF.

The rearrangement joins TRBV21-1 to TRBJ2-7; the table gives TRBD2 as D, unverified against the DNA. TRBV21-1 is noted as a pseudogene. The CDR3 is made up of 21 amino acids. The CDR3 protein is CASSKSGWSRVTSGRSYEQYF. As DNA, the CDR3 is TGTGCCAGCAGCAAAAGTGGGTGGTCGCGGGTTACTAGCGGGCGTTCCTACGAGCAGTACTTC.

The rearrangement joins TRBV6-5 to TRBJ1-1; D is perhaps TRBD1 (6 bases). The V end lost 7 bases, the J end lost 6 bases, and 18 bases lay between the germline ends. This CDR3 region has 14 residues. Germline V gene sequence: CDR1 MNHEY, CDR2 SVGAGI. CDR3 coding DNA: TGTGCCAGCATGCAATGGCAGGGGAATTCTGAAGCTTTCTTT. Translating it yields CASMQWQGNSEAFF.

This clonotype was counted ten times or more. The chain recombines TRBV20-1 with TRBJ1-1, with TRBD1 as a possible D gene (5 bases). The CDR3 has 12 amino acids. Germline-derived CDR1 and CDR2 are DFQATT and SNEGSKA (reference sequence). V lost 6 bases to trimming and J lost 4 bases, with 12 bases between them. The CDR3 protein is CSAGTGGTEAFF. CDR3 coding DNA: TGCAGTGCCGGAACCGGGGGCACTGAAGCTTTCTTT.

The V gene is TRBV3-1, the J gene TRBJ1-1, with a possible D match to TRBD1 (5 bases). The CDR3 runs to 14 residues. From germline, CDR1 is LGHDT and CDR2 YNNKEL (reference sequence). V lost 5 bases and J lost 1, with 11 bases in between. The DNA of the CDR3 is TGTGCCAGCAGCATTACAGGAGGGAACACTGAAGCTTTCTTT. It codes for CASSITGGNTEAFF.

This clonotype was observed at least ten times. The gene calls are TRBV6-6 and TRBJ2-5, with a weak D call TRBD1 (5 bases). Germline V gene lookup returns CDR1 MNHNY and CDR2 SVGAGI (reference sequence). V was pared by 4 bases and J by 3 bases, with 6 bases between. This CDR3 region has 12 residues. DNA for the CDR3: TGTGCCAGCAGTTGGGGCAAAGAGACCCAGTACTTC. Amino acid sequence: CASSWGKETQYF.

CDR3 DNA sequence: TGTGCCAGCAGCCTTAGGGGGACAGGGATAGCTTTCTTT. It encodes CASSLRGTGIAFF. The V gene is TRBV7-8, the J gene TRBJ1-1; 9 positions match TRBD1. Trimming removed 5 bases from V and 10 bases from J; junction bases left unmatched: 8. The CDR3 consists of 13 residues. Germline lookup yields CDR1 SGHVS and CDR2 FQNEAQ.

This clonotype appeared once. This may be a read error, as it is one base from a much larger clone. The rearrangement uses TRBV10-3 and TRBJ2-1, with TRBD2 as a possible D gene (5 bases). This CDR3 region has 14 residues. CDR1 and CDR2 from the germline V gene are ENHRY and SYGVKD. V lost 7 bases and J lost 10, with 20 bases in between. CDR3 protein: CAIKPGWGLYEQFF. CDR3 coding DNA: TGTGCCATCAAACCGGGGTGGGGTCTCTACGAGCAGTTCTTC.

The V and J genes are TRBV28 and TRBJ2-3; D unclear. Germline lookup yields CDR1 MDHEN and CDR2 SYDVKM. The V gene lost 8 bases and the J gene lost 1 base, with 19 bases spanning the gap. CDR3 size: 16 residues. The CDR3 sequence: CASPPPTGGRTDTQYF. The DNA for the CDR3 is TGTGCCAGCCCTCCCCCAACTGGTGGTCGCACAGATACGCAGTATTTT.

This clonotype was seen a few times. CDR3: CASSLTGPRNEQFF. Here the CDR3 DNA reads TGTGCCAGCAGTCTAACGGGACCACGCAATGAGCAGTTCTTC. The chain combines TRBV28 with TRBJ2-1, with D perhaps TRBD1 or TRBD2 (5 bases each). V lost 5 bases and J 6 bases, leaving 14 bases between the germline ends. Germline V CDR1 and CDR2: MDHEN, SYDVKM. The CDR3 length is 14 residues.

This clonotype was detected only a few times. The rearrangement uses TRBV27 and TRBJ2-1; D is perhaps TRBD2 (5 bases). In germline, CDR1 is MNHEY, CDR2 SMNVEV (reference sequence). The CDR3 has 17 amino acids. The V and J ends lost 5 bases and 4 bases respectively, with 21 bases between them. The CDR3 loop is CASSSSPEGRPYNEQFF. In nucleotides, the CDR3 is TGTGCCAGCAGTAGCTCCCCAGAGGGAAGGCCTTACAATGAGCAGTTCTTC.

CDR3 bases: TGTGCCAGCAGCCAAGCCACGAGGGGGAGGGCCTACAATGAGCAGTACTTC. Translated, it gives CASSQATRGRAYNEQYF. The V gene is TRBV4-2, the J gene TRBJ2-5; D is possibly TRBD2 (7 bases). The length of the CDR3 is 17 residues. Trimming took off 1 base at V and 11 bases at J, with 26 bases between the two ends. Germline V gene lookup returns CDR1 LGHNA and CDR2 YNFKEQ.

This sequence joins TRBV12-3 or TRBV12-4 and TRBJ2-5; 10 bases fit TRBD2. The CDR3 contains 14 residues. V shed 6 bases, J shed 11 bases, and the junction held 12 bases outside the gene matches. CDR3 region: CASSSSGGQNEQYF. In nucleotides, the CDR3 is TGTGCCAGCAGCTCTAGCGGGGGACAAAATGAGCAGTACTTC.

This clonotype was recorded at least ten times. The J gene is TRBJ2-3, the V gene TRBV6-5, with 7 bases lining up with TRBD2. The CDR3 loop spans 15 amino acids. With V trimmed by 6 bases and J by 4 bases, 10 bases remained unmatched. From germline, CDR1 is MNHEY and CDR2 SVGAGI. CDR3 amino acids: CASSGLVSAPDTQYF. The CDR3 nucleotides are TGTGCCAGCAGCGGACTAGTCAGCGCCCCAGATACGCAGTATTTT.

J is TRBJ2-5 and V is TRBV9; D gene ambiguous. Germline values: CDR1 SGDLS, CDR2 YYNGEE. There are 14 residues in the CDR3. V was clipped by 0 bases and J by 5 bases, with 11 bases between them. The CDR3 sequence is CASSVATSAETQYF. CDR3 sequence (DNA): TGTGCCAGCAGCGTAGCTACGTCGGCGGAGACCCAGTACTTC.

This clonotype was seen a handful of times. The chain employs TRBV20-1 and TRBJ2-3; 7 bases are shared with TRBD2. The ends lost 5 bases at V and 3 bases at J; junction bases unmatched: 11. Germline values: CDR1 DFQATT, CDR2 SNEGSKA (reference sequence). The CDR3 contains 15 residues. The CDR3 loop reads CSAPQGGRWTDTQYF. Written as DNA, the CDR3 is TGCAGTGCTCCGCAGGGCGGGAGATGGACAGATACGCAGTATTTT.

This clonotype was recorded at least ten times. This chain links TRBV7-2 with TRBJ1-2; TRBD1 is a possible D gene (5 bases). CDR1 is SGHTA and CDR2 is FQGNSA in the germline V gene. The CDR3 extends over 13 amino acids. The ends were cut back, 5 bases at V and 2 bases at J, with 9 bases in the middle. For the CDR3, the DNA is TGTGCCAGCAGCACGACAGCCAACTATGGCTACACCTTC. This gives the protein CASSTTANYGYTF.